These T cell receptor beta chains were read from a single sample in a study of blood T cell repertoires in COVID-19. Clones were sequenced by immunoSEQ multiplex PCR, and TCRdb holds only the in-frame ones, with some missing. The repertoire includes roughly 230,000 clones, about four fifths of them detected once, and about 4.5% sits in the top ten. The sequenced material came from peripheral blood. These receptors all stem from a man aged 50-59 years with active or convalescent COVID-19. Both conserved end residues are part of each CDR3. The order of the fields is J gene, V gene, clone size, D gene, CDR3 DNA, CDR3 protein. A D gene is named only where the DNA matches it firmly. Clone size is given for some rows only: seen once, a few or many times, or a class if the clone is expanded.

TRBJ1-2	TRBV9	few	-	TGTGCCAGCAGCCCGGTGGGGGGCTATGGCTACACCTTC	CASSPVGGYGYTF
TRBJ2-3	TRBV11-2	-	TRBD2	TGTGCCAGCAGCTTAATACCCGGGGGGGCCACAGATACGCAGTATTTT	CASSLIPGGATDTQYF
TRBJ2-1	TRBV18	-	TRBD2	TGTGCCAGCTCACTCGACCCTGGGGGGGGCAATGAGCAGTTCTTC	CASSLDPGGGNEQFF
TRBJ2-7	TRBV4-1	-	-	TGCGCCAGCAGCCGATCTCACAGGGACCTTCTTCCCGAGCAGTACTTC	CASSRSHRDLLPEQYF
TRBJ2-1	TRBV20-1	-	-	TGCAGTGCTAGTTGGCAGGGTGTCTACCGTGAGCAGTTCTTC	CSASWQGVYREQFF
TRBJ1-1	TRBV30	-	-	TGTGCCTGGAGTGGGCTGGTGAACACTGAAGCTTTCTTT	CAWSGLVNTEAFF
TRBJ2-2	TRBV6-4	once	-	TGTGCCAGCAGTGTAGAGATTAACACCGGGGAGCTGTTTTTT	CASSVEINTGELFF
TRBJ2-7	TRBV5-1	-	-	TGCGCCAGCAGCCTAGGTTGGGGGGTATCGCGGCCAGCCTACGAGCAGTACTTC	CASSLGWGVSRPAYEQYF
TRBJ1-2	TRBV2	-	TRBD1	TGTGCCAGCAGGCCGGGACAGGGGGCGAACTATGGCTACACCTTC	CASRPGQGANYGYTF
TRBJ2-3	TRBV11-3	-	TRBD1	TGTGCCAGCAGCTTAGTTTCAGGGGGCGGAACAGATACGCAGTATTTT	CASSLVSGGGTDTQYF
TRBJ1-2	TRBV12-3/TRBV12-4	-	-	TGTGCCAGCAGTTTGAGAGGTGATGGGGGCTACACCTTC	CASSLRGDGGYTF
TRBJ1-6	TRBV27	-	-	TGTGCCAGCAGTTTTGGGGGACTGATTAATTCACCCCTCCACTTT	CASSFGGLINSPLHF
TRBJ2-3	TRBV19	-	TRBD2	TGTGCCAGTATCGGTAGGCGGGGGGCTCTAGATACGCAGTATTTT	CASIGRRGALDTQYF